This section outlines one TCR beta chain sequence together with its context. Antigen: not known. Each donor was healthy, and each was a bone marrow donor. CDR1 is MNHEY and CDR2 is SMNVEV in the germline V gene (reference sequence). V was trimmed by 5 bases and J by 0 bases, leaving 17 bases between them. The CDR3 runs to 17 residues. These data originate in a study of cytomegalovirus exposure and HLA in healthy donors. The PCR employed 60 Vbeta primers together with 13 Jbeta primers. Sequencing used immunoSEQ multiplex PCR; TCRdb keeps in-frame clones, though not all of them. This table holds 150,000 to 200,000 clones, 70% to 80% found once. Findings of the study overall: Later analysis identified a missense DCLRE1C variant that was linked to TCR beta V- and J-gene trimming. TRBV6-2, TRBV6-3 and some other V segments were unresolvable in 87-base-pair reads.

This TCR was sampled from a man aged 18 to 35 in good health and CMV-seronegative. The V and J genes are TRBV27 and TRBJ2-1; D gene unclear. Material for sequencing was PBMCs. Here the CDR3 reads CASSPNSGKSSYNEQFF. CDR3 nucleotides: TGTGCCAGCAGTCCTAACTCAGGAAAAAGCTCCTACAATGAGCAGTTCTTC.